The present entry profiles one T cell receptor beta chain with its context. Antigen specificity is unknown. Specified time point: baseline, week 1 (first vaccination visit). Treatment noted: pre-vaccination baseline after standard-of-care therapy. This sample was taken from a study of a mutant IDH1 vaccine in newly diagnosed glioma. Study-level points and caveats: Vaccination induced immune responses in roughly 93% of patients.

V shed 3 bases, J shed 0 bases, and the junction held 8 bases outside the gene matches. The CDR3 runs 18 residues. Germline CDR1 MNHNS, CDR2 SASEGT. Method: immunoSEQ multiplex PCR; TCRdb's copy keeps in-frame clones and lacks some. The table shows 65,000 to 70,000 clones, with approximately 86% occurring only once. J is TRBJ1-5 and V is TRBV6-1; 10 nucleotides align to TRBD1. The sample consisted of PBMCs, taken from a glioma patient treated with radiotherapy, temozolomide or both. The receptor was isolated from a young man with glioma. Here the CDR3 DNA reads TGTGCCAGCAGTGATCGGGGACAGGGGTTCAATAGCAATCAGCCCCAGCATTTT. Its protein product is CASSDRGQGFNSNQPQHF.